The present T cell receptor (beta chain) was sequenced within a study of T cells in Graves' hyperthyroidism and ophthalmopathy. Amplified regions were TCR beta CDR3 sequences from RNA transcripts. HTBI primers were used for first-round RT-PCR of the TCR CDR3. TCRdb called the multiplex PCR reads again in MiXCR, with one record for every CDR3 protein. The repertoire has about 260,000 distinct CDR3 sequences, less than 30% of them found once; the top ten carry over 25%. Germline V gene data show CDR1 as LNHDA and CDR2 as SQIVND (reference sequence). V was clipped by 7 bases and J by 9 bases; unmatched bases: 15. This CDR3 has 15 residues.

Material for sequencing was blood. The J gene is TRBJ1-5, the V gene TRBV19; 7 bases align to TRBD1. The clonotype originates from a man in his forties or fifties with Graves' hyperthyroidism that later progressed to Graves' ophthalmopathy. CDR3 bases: TGTGCCAGTAACGACCCCGACAGGGTTGTTGGGCCCCAGCATTTT. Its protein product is CASNDPDRVVGPQHF.